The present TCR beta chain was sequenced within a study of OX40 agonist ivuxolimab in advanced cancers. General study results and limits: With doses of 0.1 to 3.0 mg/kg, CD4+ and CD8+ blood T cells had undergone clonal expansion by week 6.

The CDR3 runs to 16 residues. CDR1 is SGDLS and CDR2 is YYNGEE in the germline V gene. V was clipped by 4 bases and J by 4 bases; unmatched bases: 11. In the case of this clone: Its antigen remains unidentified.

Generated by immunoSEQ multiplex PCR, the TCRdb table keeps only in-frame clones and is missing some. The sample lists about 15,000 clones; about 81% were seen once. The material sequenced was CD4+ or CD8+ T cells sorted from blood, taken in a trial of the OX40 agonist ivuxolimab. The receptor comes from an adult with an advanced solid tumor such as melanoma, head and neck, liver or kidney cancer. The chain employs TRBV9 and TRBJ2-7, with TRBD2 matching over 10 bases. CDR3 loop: CASSPRPGLAVYEQYF. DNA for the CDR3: TGTGCCAGCAGCCCCCGCCCAGGACTAGCGGTATACGAGCAGTACTTC.